This paragraph covers one TCR beta chain sequence. Its antigen remains unidentified. Using immunoSEQ multiplex PCR, the repertoire was profiled, and TCRdb retains in-frame clones only, with some absent. Seen here are about 110,000 clones, approximately 81% observed once, and the top ten hold about 2.2%. This CDR3 is 14 amino acids long. J gave up 8 bases and V 4 bases, and 8 bases lay outside the gene matches. Germline V gene sequence: CDR1 SGHRS, CDR2 YFSETQ. The sample is drawn from a study of radiotherapy plus CTLA-4 blockade in lung cancer. Notes on the study in general: TCR clones originating in tumors grew in number in blood after radiotherapy plus ipilimumab.

The source is a human donor with non-small cell lung cancer that progressed on radiotherapy plus ipilimumab. Some clones in this sample may be carry-over from other donors' samples. V and J are TRBV5-1 and TRBJ1-2; 10 nucleotides line up with TRBD1. The material was peripheral blood, obtained from a patient treated with radiotherapy plus ipilimumab. The DNA for the CDR3 is TGCGCCAGCAGCGTAGCGGGACAGGGGAGCGGCTACACCTTC. It specifies CASSVAGQGSGYTF.